Detailed here is one TCR beta chain. No antigen is known for it. This is likely an artifact of a read error, given a far larger clone one base away. This sample is drawn from a study of read filtering for tumor transcriptome and immune sequencing. As for the study in general: IR-seq gave about 3.5 to 10.27 million TCR reads per sample; RNA-seq gave about 80 to 1,300. General study points: Around 82% of IR-seq clonotypes had a single read, yet these held approximately 3.5% of reads. Sorted CD138-negative bone marrow cells were not purified T cells.

This CDR3 spans 16 amino acids. The germline gives CDR1 LGHNA, CDR2 YNFKEQ. V gave up 4 bases and J gave up 3 bases, with 16 bases separating them. Molecular barcoded adaptors covering alpha/delta and beta/gamma chains were used on approximately 400 ng RNA. Each CDR3 protein is one row after TCRdb ran MiXCR on the reads. The table includes tens of thousands of distinct CDR3 sequences, roughly 19% detected once. Bone marrow was sampled from every patient at the time of active disease. The chain links TRBV4-2 to TRBJ2-1; the D gene is possibly TRBD2 (5 bases). This receptor was identified in a donor aged 40 or older with multiple myeloma. Sequencing was carried out using a population of CD138-negative cells sorted from bone marrow. The CDR3 coding sequence is TGTGCCAGCAGCCTAACAGAGGGTTTTTACTACAATGAGCAGTTCTTC. Its protein product is CASSLTEGFYYNEQFF.